This TCR beta chain was sequenced in a study of T cell repertoires in cytomegalovirus infection. Background on the study: It can be stated that public TCR beta signatures indicated CMV infection as well as a matching HLA type. Study outcomes and limitations: Using cumulative public TCR beta family frequency, the authors identified those who carried CMV together with the relevant HLA. The ex vivo response was dominated by HLA-C-restricted CMV-specific TCR beta clonotypes.

One entry per CDR3 protein, called by TCRdb with MiXCR from the reads. This sample has 250,000 to 350,000 distinct CDR3 sequences, with roughly 23% found just once. There are a few counts of this clonotype. Antigen unknown. The receptor comes from a human donor in good health (CMV status not recorded). Some clones in this sample may be carry-over from other donors' samples. Input material: PBMCs.

The CDR3 region has the DNA TGTGCCAGCAGTTTATTGGGCGGGATGGGGACTGAAGCTTTCTTT. It specifies CASSLLGGMGTEAFF. The chain employs TRBV28 and TRBJ1-1; D is unclear. Per germline, CDR1 MDHEN and CDR2 SYDVKM. This CDR3 spans 15 amino acids. Trimming left V 1 base short and J 5 bases short, with 14 bases between. The full variable domain, in which reference TRBV28 and TRBJ1-1 provide the parts outside the CDR3, is DVKVTQSSRYLVKRTGEKVFLECVQDMDHENMFWYRQDPGLGLRLIYFSYDVKMKEKGDIPEGYSVSREKKERFSLILESASTNQTSMYLCASSLLGGMGTEAFFGQGTRLTVV.